This TCR beta chain was profiled in a study of control samples from healthy donors and cancer patients (dated by TCRdb to 2018 to 2020). The library was obtained by the immunoSEQ multiplex PCR assay. TCRdb carries this immuneACCESS record with in-frame sequences only. Its versions omit some clonotypes, under half of them owing to an unresolved V gene in the studies checked, with the rest unexplained. Recorded for this sample are about 150,000 clones; over 85% of them occurred a single time. Approximately 6% of the sample is in the top ten clones. V drops 0 bases and J drops 0 bases, leaving 12 bases in between. The CDR3 runs 18 amino acids, cysteine and phenylalanine included. Only the CDR3 DNA stays, 54 bases, in frame from base 1. The germline V gene provides CDR1 SGHVS and CDR2 FQNEAQ. This clone turned up a few times. No cognate antigen has been identified for it. Base-call qualities are not available, and no considerably larger clone is one nucleotide away.

The rearranged segments are TRBV7-8 and TRBJ2-6; the D gene identity is not certain. The sequence derives from a man aged 35 to 55 in good health. The sequenced sample consisted of blood. The CDR3 reads as follows: CASSLALLTRSGANVLTF. The DNA reads TGTGCCAGCAGCTTAGCCCTACTAACACGCTCTGGGGCCAACGTCCTGACTTTC. Here the CDR3 is joined to the reference TRBV7-8 and TRBJ2-6 genes, and the full variable domain is: GAGVSQSPRYKVAKRGQDVALRCDPISGHVSLFWYQQALGQGPEFLTYFQNEAQLDKSGLPSDRFFAERPEGSVSTLKIQRTQQEDSAVYLCASSLALLTRSGANVLTFGAGSRLTVL.